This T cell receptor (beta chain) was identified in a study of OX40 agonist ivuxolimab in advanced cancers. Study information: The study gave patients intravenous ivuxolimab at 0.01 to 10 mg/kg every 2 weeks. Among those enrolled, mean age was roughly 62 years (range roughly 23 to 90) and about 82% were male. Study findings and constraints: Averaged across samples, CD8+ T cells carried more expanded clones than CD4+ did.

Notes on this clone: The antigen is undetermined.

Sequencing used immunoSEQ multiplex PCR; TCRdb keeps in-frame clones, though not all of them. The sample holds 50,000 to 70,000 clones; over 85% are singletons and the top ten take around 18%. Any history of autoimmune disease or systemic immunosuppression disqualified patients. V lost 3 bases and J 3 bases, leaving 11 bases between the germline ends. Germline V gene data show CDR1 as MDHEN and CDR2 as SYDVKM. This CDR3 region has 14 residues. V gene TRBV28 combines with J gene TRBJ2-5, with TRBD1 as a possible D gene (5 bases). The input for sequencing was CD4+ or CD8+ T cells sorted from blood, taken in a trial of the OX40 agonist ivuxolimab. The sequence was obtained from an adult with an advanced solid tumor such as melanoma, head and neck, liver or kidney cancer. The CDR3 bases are TGTGCCAGCAGTTTCCTGCAGGGTGAAGAGACCCAGTACTTC. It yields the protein CASSFLQGEETQYF.